This record looks at one T cell receptor beta chain sequence and its context. Its target antigen remains unknown. Base qualities are not at hand, and no much larger clone is one base apart. All of the isolated RNA was reverse transcribed with the High Capacity cDNA Reverse Transcription Kit, so expressed TCRB transcripts were sequenced. Naive, central memory and regulatory T cell samples underwent deep immunoSEQ sequencing, averaging about 3.57 million total reads per sample. Sorted cells were lysed in RLT buffer and RNA was extracted with DNase-treated RNeasy Micro or Mini kits, depending on cell number. To prevent cross-contamination, every cell subset was processed on its own, while patient and healthy donor samples were processed together. The immunoSEQ multiplex PCR was used to amplify TCRB sequences from cDNA, generating 87-bp fragments that spanned the CDR3 region. Sequencing of the amplicons was performed on the Illumina HiSeq platform. On the study's bioinformatics: PCR bias was corrected computationally using synthetic template baselines, and reads within Hamming distance 2 were collapsed, with unmergeable singletons discarded. Reads were aligned to IMGT to assign V, D and J genes, CDR3 length, and insertions or deletions at six rearrangement sites. Within each subset, clonotype counts were normalized to sorted cell number, and only after that were true diversity and Gini coefficients computed with the tcR R package. Repertoire sharing was quantified using the overlap coefficient calculated on TCRB nucleotide sequences. TCRdb took this table from immuneACCESS and kept in-frame rearrangements with V and J called. Such tables lack part of the clones; where checked against another copy, unresolved V genes explain under half of the gap, and the rest is unexplained. The D gene and trimming were derived from the DNA, and the V and J assignments and clone size from that table. Across this sample there are a few hundred thousand clones, with about 10% seen only once. About 0.6% of the sample is held by the ten biggest clonotypes.

This sample was taken from a study of beta chain features in type 1 diabetes (dated by TCRdb to the late 2010s). Describing the broader study: No differences in mean age, gender distribution, total cell number or subset yield were found between patients and healthy donors. Across all samples, 90 million to 130 million sorted cells were examined, and cell number per subset correlated strongly with RNA yield. In the study, recently diagnosed type 1 diabetes patients and matched healthy donors were compared on the TCRB repertoires of their sorted circulating CD4+ T cell subsets. Whereas all 28 donors provided naive and central memory subsets, regulatory and stem cell-like memory subsets were isolated from just 8 patients and roughly 8 healthy donors. Results the study describes overall, beyond this receptor: Only small numbers of individuals were included in the HLA sub-analyses, which left unresolved whether HLA type had any influence on TCRB rearrangement. Because cDNA was sequenced instead of genomic DNA, activated cells with high expression could be over-represented, although the groups did not differ in activation or CD3 levels. In all four CD4+ subsets, TCRB CDR3 length was moderately but significantly shorter in type 1 diabetes patients. Shorter templates might be favored by PCR, yet because patient and control samples were amplified and corrected together, any such skew would affect both groups equally. Naive, central memory and regulatory TCRB repertoires appeared more similar among patients than among healthy donors. At VDJ recombination sites, type 1 diabetes patients had fewer insertions and more deleted nucleotides, which implies abnormalities in thymic rearrangement.

From a lookup of the germline V gene, CDR1 and CDR2 are SGHTA and FQGNSA. Germline trimming: 5 bases from V, 5 bases from J; junction bases outside gene matches: 9. The CDR3 runs 16 amino acids, cysteine and phenylalanine included. Only CDR3 DNA remains: 48 bases, in frame from the first base. Each donor gave one peripheral blood draw, about 110 mL on average, collected into heparinised tubes. Naive, central memory, regulatory and stem cell-like memory CD4+ T cells were sorted on a BD FACSAria II using a panel including CD45RO, CCR7, CD25, CD127, CD95 and CD27. All sorted populations exceeded 95% purity. PBMCs were isolated right away by Lymphoprep density gradient centrifugation and were stained directly, without culture. So that batch effects would be minimized, each experiment stained and sorted samples in pairs, pairing one healthy donor with one patient.

Sequencing was performed on central memory CD4+ T cells from blood. The chain is assembled from TRBV7-2 and TRBJ2-5; 12 bases in the middle match TRBD1. This receptor was obtained from a man under 40 with type 1 diabetes. CDR3 sequence: CASSPERGQGAETQYF. The sequence in DNA is TGTGCCAGCAGCCCCGAGCGGGGACAGGGGGCGGAGACCCAGTACTTC.